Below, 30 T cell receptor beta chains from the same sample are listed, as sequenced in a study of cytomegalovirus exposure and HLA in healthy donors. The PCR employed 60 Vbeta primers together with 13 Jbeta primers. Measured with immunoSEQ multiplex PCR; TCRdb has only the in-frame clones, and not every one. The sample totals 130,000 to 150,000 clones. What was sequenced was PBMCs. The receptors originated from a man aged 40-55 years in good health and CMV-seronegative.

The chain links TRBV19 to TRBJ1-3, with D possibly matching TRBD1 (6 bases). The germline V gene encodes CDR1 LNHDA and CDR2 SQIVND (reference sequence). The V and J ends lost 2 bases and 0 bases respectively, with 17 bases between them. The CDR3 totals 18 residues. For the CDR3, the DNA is TGTGCCAGTAGTATATATTCCAGGGGAATCTACTCTGGAAACACCATATATTTT. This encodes CASSIYSRGIYSGNTIYF. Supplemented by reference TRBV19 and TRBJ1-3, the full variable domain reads DGGITQSPKYLFRKEGQNVTLSCEQNLNHDAMYWYRQDPGQGLRLIYYSQIVNDFQKGDIAEGYSVSREKKESFPLTVTSAQKNPTAFYLCASSIYSRGIYSGNTIYFGEGSWLTVV.

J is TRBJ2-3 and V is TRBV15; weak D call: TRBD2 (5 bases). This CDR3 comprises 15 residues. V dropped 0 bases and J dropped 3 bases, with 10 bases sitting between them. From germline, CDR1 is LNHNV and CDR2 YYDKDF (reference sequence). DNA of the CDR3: TGTGCCACCAGCAGAGATCCGGGGTTTACAGATACGCAGTATTTT. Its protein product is CATSRDPGFTDTQYF. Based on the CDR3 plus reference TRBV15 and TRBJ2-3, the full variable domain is DAMVIQNPRYQVTQFGKPVTLSCSQTLNHNVMYWYQQKSSQAPKLLFHYYDKDFNNEADTPDNFQSRRPNTSFCFLDIRSPGLGDTAMYLCATSRDPGFTDTQYFGPGTRLTVL.

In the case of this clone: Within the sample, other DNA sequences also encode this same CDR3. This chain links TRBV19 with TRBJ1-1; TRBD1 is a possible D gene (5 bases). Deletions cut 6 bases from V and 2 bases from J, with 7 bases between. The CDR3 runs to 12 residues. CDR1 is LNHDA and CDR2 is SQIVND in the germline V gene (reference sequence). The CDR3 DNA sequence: TGTGCCAGTAGCCAGGGTAACACTGAAGCTTTCTTT. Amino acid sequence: CASSQGNTEAFF.

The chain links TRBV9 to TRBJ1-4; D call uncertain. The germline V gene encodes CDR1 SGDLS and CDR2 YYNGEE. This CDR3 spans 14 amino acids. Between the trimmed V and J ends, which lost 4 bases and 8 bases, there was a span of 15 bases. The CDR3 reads CASSREYAVEKLFF. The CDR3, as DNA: TGTGCCAGCAGCCGAGAGTACGCGGTGGAAAAACTGTTTTTT.

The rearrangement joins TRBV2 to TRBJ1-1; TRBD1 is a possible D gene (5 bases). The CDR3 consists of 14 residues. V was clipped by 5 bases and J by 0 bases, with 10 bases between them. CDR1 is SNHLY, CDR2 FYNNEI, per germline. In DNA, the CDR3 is TGTGCCAGCAGTTCGGGGACTTTGAACACTGAAGCTTTCTTT. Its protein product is CASSSGTLNTEAFF.

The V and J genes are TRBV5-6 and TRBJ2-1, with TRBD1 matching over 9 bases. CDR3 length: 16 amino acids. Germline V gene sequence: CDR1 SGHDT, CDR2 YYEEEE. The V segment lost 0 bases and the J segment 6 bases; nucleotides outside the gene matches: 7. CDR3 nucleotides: TGTGCCAGCAGCTTGGCCAGGGACAGGGTGAGCAATGAGCAGTTCTTC. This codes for CASSLARDRVSNEQFF.

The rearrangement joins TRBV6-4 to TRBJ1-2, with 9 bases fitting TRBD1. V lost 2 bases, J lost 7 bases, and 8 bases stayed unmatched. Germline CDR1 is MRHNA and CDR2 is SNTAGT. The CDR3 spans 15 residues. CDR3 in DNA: TGTGCCAGCAGTGACGCGGGACAGGGATTTCGTGGCTACACCTTC. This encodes CASSDAGQGFRGYTF.

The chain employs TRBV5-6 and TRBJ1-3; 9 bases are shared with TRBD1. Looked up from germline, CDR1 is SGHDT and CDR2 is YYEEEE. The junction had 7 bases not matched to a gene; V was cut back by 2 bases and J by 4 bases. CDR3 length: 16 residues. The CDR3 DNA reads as TGTGCCAGCAGCTTCTCCTCACAGGGGGCCGGAAACACCATATATTTT. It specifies CASSFSSQGAGNTIYF.

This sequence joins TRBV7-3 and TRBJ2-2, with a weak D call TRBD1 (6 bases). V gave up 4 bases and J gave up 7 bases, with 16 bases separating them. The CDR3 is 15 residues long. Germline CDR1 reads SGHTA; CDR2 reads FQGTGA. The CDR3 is CASSSGQAKGGELFF. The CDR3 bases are TGTGCCAGCAGCTCGGGACAAGCTAAGGGCGGGGAGCTGTTTTTT.

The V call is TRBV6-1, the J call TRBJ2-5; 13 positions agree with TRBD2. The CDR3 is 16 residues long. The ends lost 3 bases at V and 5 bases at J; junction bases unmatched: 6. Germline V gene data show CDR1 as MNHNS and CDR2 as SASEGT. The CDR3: CASSEKLAGGRETQYF. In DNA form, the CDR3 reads TGTGCCAGCAGTGAGAAACTAGCGGGGGGGCGTGAGACCCAGTACTTC.

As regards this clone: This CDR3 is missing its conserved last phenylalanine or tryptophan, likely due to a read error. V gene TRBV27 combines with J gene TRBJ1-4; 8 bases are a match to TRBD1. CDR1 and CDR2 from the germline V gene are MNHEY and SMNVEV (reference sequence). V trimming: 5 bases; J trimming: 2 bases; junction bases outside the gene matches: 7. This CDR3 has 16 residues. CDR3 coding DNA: TGTGCCAGCAGTCCGCGACAGGGGCGGACTAATGAAAAACTGTTTTCT. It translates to CASSPRQGRTNEKLFS.

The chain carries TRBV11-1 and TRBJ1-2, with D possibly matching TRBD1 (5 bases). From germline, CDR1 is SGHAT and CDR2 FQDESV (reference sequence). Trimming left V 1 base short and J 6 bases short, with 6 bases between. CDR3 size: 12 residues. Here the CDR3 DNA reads TGTGCCAGCAGCTTAGAACAGGATGGCTACACCTTC. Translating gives CASSLEQDGYTF.

CDR3 sequence (DNA): TGTGCCAGAAGCTCCCGGGACAGGCAAGAGACCCAGTACTTC. This translates into CARSSRDRQETQYF. The rearrangement links TRBV5-3 to TRBJ2-5, with TRBD1 matching 8 bases. TRBV5-3 is flagged as an ORF with uncertain function. CDR3 length: 14 residues. With 3 bases clipped from V and 2 bases from J, the junction kept 3 bases outside the gene matches.

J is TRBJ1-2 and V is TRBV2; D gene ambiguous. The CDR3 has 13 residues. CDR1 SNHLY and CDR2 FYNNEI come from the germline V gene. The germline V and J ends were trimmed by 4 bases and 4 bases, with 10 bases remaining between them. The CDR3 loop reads CASSGRGGYGYTF. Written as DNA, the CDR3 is TGTGCCAGCAGTGGGAGAGGAGGCTATGGCTACACCTTC.

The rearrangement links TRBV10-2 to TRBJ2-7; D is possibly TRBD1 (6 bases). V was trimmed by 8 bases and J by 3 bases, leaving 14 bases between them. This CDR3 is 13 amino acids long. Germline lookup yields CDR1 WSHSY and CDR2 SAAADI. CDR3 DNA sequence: TGCGCCAGCTCCCCGGACAGTTACTACGAGCAGTACTTC. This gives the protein CASSPDSYYEQYF.

Here the CDR3 reads CASSSSPPADQPQHF. DNA of the CDR3: TGTGCCAGCAGTTCTAGTCCTCCTGCCGATCAGCCCCAGCATTTT. The rearrangement uses TRBV6-5 and TRBJ1-5; the D is unclear. V lost 4 bases, J lost 5 bases, and 15 bases lay in between. From germline, CDR1 is MNHEY and CDR2 SVGAGI. CDR3 length equals 15 residues.

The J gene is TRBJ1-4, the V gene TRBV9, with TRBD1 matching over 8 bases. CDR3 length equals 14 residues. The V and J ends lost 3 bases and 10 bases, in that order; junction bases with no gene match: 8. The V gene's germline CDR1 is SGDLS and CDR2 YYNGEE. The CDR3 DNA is TGTGCCAGCAGCGCGACAGGGGAAAGCGTAAAACTGTTTTTT. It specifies CASSATGESVKLFF.

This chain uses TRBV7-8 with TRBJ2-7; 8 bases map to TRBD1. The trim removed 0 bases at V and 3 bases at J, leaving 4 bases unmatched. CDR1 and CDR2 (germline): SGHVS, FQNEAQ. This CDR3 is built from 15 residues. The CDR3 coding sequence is TGTGCCAGCAGCTTAGCGACAGGGGAAGGCTACGAGCAGTACTTC. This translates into CASSLATGEGYEQYF.

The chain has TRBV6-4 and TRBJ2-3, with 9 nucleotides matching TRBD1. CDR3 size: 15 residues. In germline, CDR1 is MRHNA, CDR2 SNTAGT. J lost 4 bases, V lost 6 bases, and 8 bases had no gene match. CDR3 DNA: TGTGCCAGCAGCAAGGAGGGACAGGGATCAGATACGCAGTATTTT. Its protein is CASSKEGQGSDTQYF.

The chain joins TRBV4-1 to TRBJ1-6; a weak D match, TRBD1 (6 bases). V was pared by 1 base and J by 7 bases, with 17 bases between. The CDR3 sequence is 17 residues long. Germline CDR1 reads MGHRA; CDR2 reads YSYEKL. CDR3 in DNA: TGCGCCAGCAGCCAAGGGGTTTTAGGACAGTTGAATTCACCCCTCCACTTT. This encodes CASSQGVLGQLNSPLHF.

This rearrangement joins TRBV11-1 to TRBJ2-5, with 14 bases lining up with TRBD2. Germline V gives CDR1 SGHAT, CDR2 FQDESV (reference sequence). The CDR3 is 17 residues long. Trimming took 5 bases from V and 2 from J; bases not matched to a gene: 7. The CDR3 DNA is TGTGCCAGCAGCCCGGGGACTAGCGGGAGAGAGCAAGAGACCCAGTACTTC. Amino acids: CASSPGTSGREQETQYF.

The CDR3 here is CASTLSPFHEQYF. The DNA for the CDR3 is TGTGCCAGCACCCTCTCCCCTTTCCACGAGCAGTACTTC. This sequence joins TRBV7-9 and TRBJ2-7; D is undetermined. V lost 7 bases, J lost 5 bases, and 15 bases lay in between. The CDR3 covers 13 residues. Germline CDR1 is SEHNR and CDR2 is FQNEAQ (reference sequence).

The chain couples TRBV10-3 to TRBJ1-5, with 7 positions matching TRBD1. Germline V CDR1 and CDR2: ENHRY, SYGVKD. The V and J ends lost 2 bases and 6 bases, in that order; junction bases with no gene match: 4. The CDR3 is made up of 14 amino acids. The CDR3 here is CAISEDRVIQPQHF. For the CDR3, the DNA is TGTGCCATCAGTGAGGACAGGGTAATTCAGCCCCAGCATTTT.

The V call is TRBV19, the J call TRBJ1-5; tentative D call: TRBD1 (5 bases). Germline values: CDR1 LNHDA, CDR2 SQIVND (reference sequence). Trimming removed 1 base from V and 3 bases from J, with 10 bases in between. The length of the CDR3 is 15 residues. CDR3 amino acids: CASSIVGTINQPQHF. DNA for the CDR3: TGTGCCAGTAGTATAGTCGGGACTATCAATCAGCCCCAGCATTTT.

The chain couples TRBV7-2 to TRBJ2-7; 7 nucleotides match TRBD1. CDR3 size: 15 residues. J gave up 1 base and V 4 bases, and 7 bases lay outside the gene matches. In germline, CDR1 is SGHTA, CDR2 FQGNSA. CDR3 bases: TGTGCCAGCAGCTCCGACAGGGCCGTGTCCTACGAGCAGTACTTC. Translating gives CASSSDRAVSYEQYF.

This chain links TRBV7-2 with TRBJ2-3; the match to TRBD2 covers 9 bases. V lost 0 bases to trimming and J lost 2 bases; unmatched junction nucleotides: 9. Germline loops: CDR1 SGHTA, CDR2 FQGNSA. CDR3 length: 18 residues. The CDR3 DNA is TGTGCCAGCAGCTTAGCCGATTCTAGCGGGGAGTACACAGATACGCAGTATTTT. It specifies CASSLADSSGEYTDTQYF.

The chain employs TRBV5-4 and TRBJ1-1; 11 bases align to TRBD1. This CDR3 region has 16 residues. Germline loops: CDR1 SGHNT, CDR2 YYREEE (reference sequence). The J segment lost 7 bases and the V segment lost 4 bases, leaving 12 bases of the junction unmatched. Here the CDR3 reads CASSKGQGVTAGEAFF. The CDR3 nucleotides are TGTGCCAGCAGCAAGGGACAGGGGGTGACCGCGGGTGAAGCTTTCTTT.

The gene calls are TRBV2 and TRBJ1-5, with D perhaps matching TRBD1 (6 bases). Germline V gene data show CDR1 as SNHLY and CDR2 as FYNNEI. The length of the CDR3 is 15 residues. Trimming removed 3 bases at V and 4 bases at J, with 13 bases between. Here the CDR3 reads CASSENRAQNQPQHF. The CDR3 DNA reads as TGTGCCAGCAGTGAGAACAGGGCGCAGAATCAGCCCCAGCATTTT.

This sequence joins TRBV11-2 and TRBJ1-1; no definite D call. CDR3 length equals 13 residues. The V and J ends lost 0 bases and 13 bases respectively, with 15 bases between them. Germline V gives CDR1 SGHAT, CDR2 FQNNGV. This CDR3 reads CASSLESRSRGFF. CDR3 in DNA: TGTGCCAGCAGCTTAGAGTCGAGGTCTCGGGGTTTCTTT.

CDR3 in amino acids: CASSQVRVGQGSTGNTIYF. The CDR3 region has the DNA TGTGCCAGCAGCCAAGTTCGGGTGGGACAGGGTTCTACTGGAAACACCATATATTTT. J is TRBJ1-3 and V is TRBV4-2, with 9 bases lining up with TRBD1. Germline CDR1 reads LGHNA; CDR2 reads YNFKEQ. Unmatched junction bases numbered 12, after V lost 1 base and J lost 2 bases. This CDR3 has 19 residues.